This is a list of T cell receptor beta chains from one sample in a study of blood T cell repertoires in COVID-19. Measured with immunoSEQ multiplex PCR; TCRdb has only the in-frame clones, and not every one. The table records about 320,000 clones, around 83% of them present only once. Input material: peripheral blood. The receptors originated from a woman in her 50s with acute or convalescent COVID-19. CDR3s include the opening cysteine and the closing phenylalanine or tryptophan. The D gene is left open where the match is weak. The listing skips clone size in some rows; elsewhere it reads once, few, many or a size class.

DNA | CDR3 | length | J | V | D | size
TGTGCCAGCAAGGGGATTAGCACAGATACGCAGTATTTT | CASKGISTDTQYF | 13 | TRBJ2-3 | TRBV25-1 | NA | NA
TGCGCCAGCGGCGGACAGTCCTACGAGCAGTACTTC | CASGGQSYEQYF | 12 | TRBJ2-7 | TRBV5-1 | NA | NA
TGCGCCAGCAGCCGCGAGGGGGGGAAGAACACCGGGGAGCTGTTTTTT | CASSREGGKNTGELFF | 16 | TRBJ2-2 | TRBV4-1 | NA | NA
TGTGCCAGTAGTATTTTCGGGGAGTTGAACACTGAAGCTTTCTTT | CASSIFGELNTEAFF | 15 | TRBJ1-1 | TRBV19 | NA | NA
TGTGCCAGTAGCCATGGGACAGGGCTAGATACGCAGTATTTT | CASSHGTGLDTQYF | 14 | TRBJ2-3 | TRBV19 | TRBD1 | NA
TGCGCCAGCAGCCAAGATCGACAGGGGGGGTCGGGAGAGACCCAGTACTTC | CASSQDRQGGSGETQYF | 17 | TRBJ2-5 | TRBV4-1 | TRBD1 | NA
TGTGCCAGCGGGACTGAGCTTAATTCACCCCTCCACTTT | CASGTELNSPLHF | 13 | TRBJ1-6 | TRBV2 | NA | once
TGTGCCAGCTCCCCCGAGTACGAGCAGTACTTC | CASSPEYEQYF | 11 | TRBJ2-7 | TRBV18 | NA | NA
TGTGCCAGCAGCTTAGTCCGAGATAGCAATGAGCAGTTCTTC | CASSLVRDSNEQFF | 14 | TRBJ2-1 | TRBV7-2 | NA | NA
TGTGCCACCAGCAGAGATCGGACAGGAACGAACACCGGGGAGCTGTTTTTT | CATSRDRTGTNTGELFF | 17 | TRBJ2-2 | TRBV15 | TRBD1 | NA
TGCGCCAGCAGCAGGACGGCCGGGGCTAACTATGGCTACACCTTC | CASSRTAGANYGYTF | 15 | TRBJ1-2 | TRBV5-1 | NA | once
TGCGCCAGCAGTCTCGACAGCCCTAGCACAGATACGCAGTATTTT | CASSLDSPSTDTQYF | 15 | TRBJ2-3 | TRBV5-1 | NA | NA
TGTGCCAGCAGCCGTACCAGGGTAGGGTCAGGCGAGCAGTACTTC | CASSRTRVGSGEQYF | 15 | TRBJ2-7 | TRBV7-2 | NA | NA
TGTGCCAGCAGCTGGGCTACCTCGGTGGGCTACACCTTC | CASSWATSVGYTF | 13 | TRBJ1-2 | TRBV5-6 | NA | NA
TGCGCCAGCCGGGACAGGGGACTCCAAGAGACCCAGTACTTC | CASRDRGLQETQYF | 14 | TRBJ2-5 | TRBV4-1 | TRBD1 | NA
TGTGCCAGCAGCTTAATTTCAGGGGCTCTTAACTCTGGGGCCAACGTCCTGACTTTC | CASSLISGALNSGANVLTF | 19 | TRBJ2-6 | TRBV7-3 | NA | NA
TGTGCCAGCAGTTTGACCGGGGACAGGGTGTATGGCTACACCTTC | CASSLTGDRVYGYTF | 15 | TRBJ1-2 | TRBV5-5 | TRBD1 | NA
TGCGCCAGCACCCTTAGCGGGGGGCTTAACAATGAGCAGTTCTTC | CASTLSGGLNNEQFF | 15 | TRBJ2-1 | TRBV5-1 | TRBD2 | NA
TGTGCCAGCTCACGGGAGGTGAGGAACACTGAAGCTTTCTTT | CASSREVRNTEAFF | 14 | TRBJ1-1 | TRBV18 | NA | NA
TGTGCCTGGGGGGTGGGCCTGAATCAGCCCCAGCATTTT | CAWGVGLNQPQHF | 13 | TRBJ1-5 | TRBV30 | NA | NA
TGTGCCAGCAGCCCACACAGACTAGACGCCAATGAGCAGTTCTTC | CASSPHRLDANEQFF | 15 | TRBJ2-1 | TRBV7-9 | NA | NA
TGTGCCACCAGCGCTAAAACGGACAGAGAAGCTTTCTTT | CATSAKTDREAFF | 13 | TRBJ1-1 | TRBV24-1 | NA | NA
TGTGCCACCAGCAGAGCCGGACAGGGATGGGGTGAGCCCCAGCATTTT | CATSRAGQGWGEPQHF | 16 | TRBJ1-5 | TRBV15 | TRBD1 | NA
TGTGCCAGCAGTCGTTCAGGGGGCTCACCCCTCCACTTT | CASSRSGGSPLHF | 13 | TRBJ1-6 | TRBV12-3/TRBV12-4 | TRBD1 | NA
TGTGCCATCAGTGAGTTAACTAGCGGGGCCGATGAGCAGTTCTTC | CAISELTSGADEQFF | 15 | TRBJ2-1 | TRBV10-3 | TRBD2 | few
TGTGCCAGCAGCTTAAGACAGAACACCGGGGAGCTGTTTTTT | CASSLRQNTGELFF | 14 | TRBJ2-2 | TRBV7-2 | NA | many
TGTGCCAGCAGTTTCGACAGTAATGAAAAACTGTTTTTT | CASSFDSNEKLFF | 13 | TRBJ1-4 | TRBV12-3/TRBV12-4 | NA | NA
TGTGCCACCAGTGATGCTTACGGGACAGGGTTAAACTATGGCTACACCTTC | CATSDAYGTGLNYGYTF | 17 | TRBJ1-2 | TRBV24-1 | TRBD1 | few
TGTGCCAGCAGCCGACAGAGACTTGCTGAAGCTTTCTTT | CASSRQRLAEAFF | 13 | TRBJ1-1 | TRBV7-2 | NA | NA
TGTGCCAGCAGTTCCATAGGGGCCCAGCATTTT | CASSSIGAQHF | 11 | TRBJ1-5 | TRBV12-3/TRBV12-4 | NA | once
TGTGCCAGCAGCCCAGGAATGTGGAACACTGAAGCTTTCTTT | CASSPGMWNTEAFF | 14 | TRBJ1-1 | TRBV7-2 | NA | few
TGTGCCCGCAGGGGCGGGGGGGGAGGCACAGATACGCAGTATTTT | CARRGGGGGTDTQYF | 15 | TRBJ2-3 | TRBV2 | TRBD2 | NA
TGTGCCAGCAGCAAGGTGAGGGATGAGCAGTTCTTC | CASSKVRDEQFF | 12 | TRBJ2-1 | TRBV11-1 | NA | NA
TGCAGCGTTATACAGGGGGCTCAATACGAGCAGTACTTC | CSVIQGAQYEQYF | 13 | TRBJ2-7 | TRBV29-1 | TRBD1 | NA
TGTGCCAGTAGTATCCTTCTACCCAACACCGGGGAGCTGTTTTTT | CASSILLPNTGELFF | 15 | TRBJ2-2 | TRBV19 | NA | NA
TGCGCCAGCAGCTCCTCTTCCCGCGGGGGGACGGATACGCAGTATTTT | CASSSSSRGGTDTQYF | 16 | TRBJ2-3 | TRBV5-1 | TRBD2 | NA
TGTGCCATCATGGGCGGGACTAGTCATAACAATGAGCAGTTCTTC | CAIMGGTSHNNEQFF | 15 | TRBJ2-1 | TRBV10-3 | TRBD2 | NA
TGTGCCAGCAGCTTGTCGGACAAGGGCCACGAGCAGTACTTC | CASSLSDKGHEQYF | 14 | TRBJ2-7 | TRBV11-2 | NA | NA
TGTGCCACCAGTGAACGGCAGGGGGTCCATCAGCCCCAGCATTTT | CATSERQGVHQPQHF | 15 | TRBJ1-5 | TRBV24-1 | TRBD1 | NA